These T cell receptor beta chains were read from a single sample in a study of beta chain features in type 1 diabetes. Only in-frame clones appear in the TCRdb table, and some are missing; sequencing was by immunoSEQ multiplex PCR. The table has tens of thousands of clones, around a third seen once. Sequences were obtained from stem cell memory CD4+ T cells from blood. The receptors were sampled from a woman between 18 and 29 years old in good health. Both conserved end residues are trimmed from each CDR3. Each record gives: V gene, clone size, J gene, CDR3 protein. Clone size, where shown, is once, few, many, or a class for clones that have expanded.

TRBV5-1	-	TRBJ2-6	ASSAGTSGNSGANVLT
TRBV15	-	TRBJ2-7	ATSRGGTGSSYEQY
TRBV18	-	TRBJ2-2	ASSPPNPNTGELF
TRBV4-2	-	TRBJ2-5	ASSSSGMVGNQETQY
TRBV5-4	many	TRBJ2-7	ASSVGTSGRNYEQY
TRBV5-1	few	TRBJ2-3	ASRPRTSSVQNTDTQY
TRBV7-8	-	TRBJ2-3	ASSLAQTSGVGDTQY
TRBV5-3	-	TRBJ1-2	ARSLGRGHDYGYT
TRBV19	-	TRBJ2-3	ASANLAGGSSDTQY
TRBV16	few	TRBJ1-2	ASSQSTGDHYGYT
TRBV6-5	few	TRBJ2-7	ASSSNSQGEY
TRBV19	few	TRBJ1-5	ASSSGSRTTPQH
TRBV4-1	-	TRBJ1-5	ASSQGRQGALNQPQH
TRBV4-3	few	TRBJ1-2	ASSHPPTGNYGYT